Reported below is one TCR beta chain. Its antigen is unknown. Base qualities were left out, and no much larger clone turns up one base away. In the prospective study, participants were roughly 18 to 100 years old, resided in about two dozen geographic areas of the United States, and were enrolled through a virtual design. To assign participants to cohorts, the prospective study relied on clinical history that participants themselves reported in a screening survey and a study questionnaire. For ImmuneRACE Cohort 3, a participant was defined as recovered based on two consecutive negative NP/OP PCR tests, clearance by a healthcare professional, or resolution of symptoms. In the prospective study, whole blood, serum and a nasopharyngeal or oropharyngeal swab were collected from each participant by mobile phlebotomists. Prospective study participants could optionally give additional blood draws and questionnaires over an approximately two-month period. Before DNA extraction, blood samples from the prospective study were shipped at room temperature or frozen.

Taken from the germline V gene, the CDR1 and CDR2 loops are SGHRS and YFSETQ. The CDR3 covers 14 residues, taking in both the cysteine and the phenylalanine. Kept here is only the CDR3 DNA, which spans 42 bases and is read in frame from base 1. Cut back by 7 bases and 0 bases, the V and J ends lie 13 bases apart. This specimen comes from a study of blood T cell repertoires in COVID-19 (dated by TCRdb to the early 2020s). Notes on the research overall: Collaborator samples came from the United States, Italy and Spain and covered acute and convalescent phases of COVID-19. Samples came from the ongoing ImmuneRACE study (first 160 participants) plus 1,254 subjects from 6 global collaborators. Where available, HLA class I and class II types were obtained from metadata supplied by the sample provider rather than from assay-based typing. Nearly every sample came with metadata listing a de-identified subject ID, COVID-19 status, age in years and sex. The dataset comprised deeply sampled blood TCRbeta repertoires from subjects exposed to, actively infected with, or recovered from COVID-19. The prospective study material was composed of cDNA or gDNA derived from T cells, B-cell-depleted T cells, or PBMCs. The repertoires were made available in a free public database intended to serve as a resource for research on the immune response to SARS-CoV-2.

Overall study outcomes, separate from this receptor: The amount of clinical and demographic metadata varied by source and participant and was provided uncurated.

TCRbeta CDR3 regions were amplified from genomic DNA using the immunoSEQ Assay, a bias-controlled multiplex PCR. As for the authors' bioinformatics: The number of nucleated cells in each sample was estimated from the amplification of reference gene primers within the assay. To quantify the absolute abundance of each unique TCRbeta CDR3 rearrangement, sequence reads were collapsed and filtered. For each sample, productive Simpson clonality was calculated as the square root of Simpson's diversity index over productive rearrangements. Drawn from immuneACCESS, this table holds only the in-frame rearrangements with V and J called that TCRdb kept. Clones are partly lost; checked studies trace under half to an unresolved V gene and leave the rest unexplained. V and J calls and clone size follow that table, whereas D and trimming were derived from the DNA. Within this sample are 210,000 or so clones, with about 80% of them counted one time only. The ten biggest clones cover about 1.7% of the sample.

The clonotype originates from a man between 60 and 75 years old who had recovered from COVID-19. Recombination joined TRBV5-1 with TRBJ1-1; TRBD1 is possibly the D segment (6 matching bases). The specimen was PBMCs or T cells enriched from blood (not recorded which). The DNA reads TGCGCCAGCGCCCTAGGGGGTATGAACACTGAAGCTTTCTTT. It translates to CASALGGMNTEAFF.